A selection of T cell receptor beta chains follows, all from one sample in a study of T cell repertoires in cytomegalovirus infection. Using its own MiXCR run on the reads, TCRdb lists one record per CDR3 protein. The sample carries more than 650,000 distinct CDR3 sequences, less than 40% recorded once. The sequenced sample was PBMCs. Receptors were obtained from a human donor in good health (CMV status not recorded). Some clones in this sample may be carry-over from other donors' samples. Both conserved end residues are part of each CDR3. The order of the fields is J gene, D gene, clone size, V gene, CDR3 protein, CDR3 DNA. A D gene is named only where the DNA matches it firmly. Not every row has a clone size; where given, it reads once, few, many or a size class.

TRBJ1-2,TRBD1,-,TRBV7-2,CASSLVVKVPGGAHGYTF,TGTGCCAGCAGCTTAGTGGTAAAGGTCCCAGGGGGCGCCCATGGCTACACCTTC
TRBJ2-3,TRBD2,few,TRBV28,CASRRGGGTDTQYF,TGTGCCAGCCGGCGGGGGGGCGGTACAGATACGCAGTATTTT
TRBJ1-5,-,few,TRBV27,CASSSRTPGAYSNQPQHF,TGTGCCAGCAGTTCCCGGACCCCGGGGGCATATAGCAATCAGCCCCAGCATTTT
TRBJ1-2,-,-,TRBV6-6,CASSYSFRQVVEGYTF,TGTGCCAGCAGTTACTCCTTTCGGCAGGTAGTTGAGGGCTACACCTTC
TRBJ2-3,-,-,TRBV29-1,CSASTDTQYF,TGCAGCGCCAGCACAGATACGCAGTATTTT
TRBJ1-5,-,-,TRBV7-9,CASSLADNGPQHF,TGTGCCAGCAGCTTGGCGGATAACGGGCCCCAGCATTTT
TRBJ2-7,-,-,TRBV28,CAASGTLRDRYF,TGTGCCGCCTCGGGGACACTACGTGATCGGTACTTC
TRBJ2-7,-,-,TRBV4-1,CASSQENMDYEQYF,TGCGCCAGCAGCCAAGAAAACATGGACTACGAGCAGTACTTC
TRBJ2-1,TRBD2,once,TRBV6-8,CASSYGPSGPRIHNEQFF,TGTGCCAGCAGTTATGGTCCTAGCGGGCCCCGTATTCACAATGAGCAGTTCTTC
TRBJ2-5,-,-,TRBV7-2,CASSPRPPTVQETQYF,TGTGCCAGCAGCCCCCGCCCCCCGACGGTTCAAGAGACCCAGTACTTC
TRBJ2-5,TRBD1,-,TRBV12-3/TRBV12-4,CASSYPWTGQRGTQYF,TGTGCCAGCAGTTACCCCTGGACAGGACAACGGGGGACCCAGTACTTC
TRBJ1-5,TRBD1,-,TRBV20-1,CSAKIPYNGTGGRRGNQPQHF,TGCAGTGCTAAAATCCCCTACAACGGGACAGGGGGCAGGAGAGGCAATCAGCCCCAGCATTTT
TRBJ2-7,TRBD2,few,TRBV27,CASGEGLAGSYEQYF,TGTGCCAGCGGGGAGGGACTAGCGGGTTCCTACGAGCAGTACTTC
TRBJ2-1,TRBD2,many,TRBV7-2,CASSLSGGFYNEQFF,TGTGCCAGCAGTCTTAGCGGGGGGTTCTACAATGAGCAGTTCTTC
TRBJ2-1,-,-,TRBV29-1,CSVDLGRGANEQFF,TGCAGCGTTGATCTTGGCAGGGGTGCCAATGAGCAGTTCTTC
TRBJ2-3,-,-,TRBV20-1,CSAAETSTDTQYF,TGCAGTGCAGCGGAAACTAGCACAGATACGCAGTATTTT
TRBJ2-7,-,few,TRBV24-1,CATSGLSYEQYF,TGTGCCACCAGCGGCCTCTCCTACGAGCAGTACTTC
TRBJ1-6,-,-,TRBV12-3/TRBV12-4,CASSSTPAIYNSPLHF,TGTGCCAGCAGCAGCACCCCTGCCATTTATAATTCACCCCTCCACTTT
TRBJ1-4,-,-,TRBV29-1,CSVNLAGVLFF,TGCAGCGTGAACCTGGCCGGGGTATTGTTTTTT
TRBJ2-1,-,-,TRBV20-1,CSALASFEQFF,TGCAGTGCCCTTGCCTCATTCGAGCAGTTCTTC
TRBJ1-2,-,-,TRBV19,CASSKPQVGDYGYTF,TGTGCCAGTAGCAAGCCACAGGTCGGCGACTATGGCTACACCTTC
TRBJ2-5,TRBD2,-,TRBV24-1,CATSVTSGSETQYF,TGTGCCACCAGTGTGACTAGCGGTTCAGAGACCCAGTACTTC
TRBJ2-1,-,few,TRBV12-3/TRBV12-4,CASIIRMGGYNEQFF,TGTGCCAGCATTATTCGTATGGGCGGATACAATGAGCAGTTCTTC
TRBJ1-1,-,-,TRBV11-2,CASRSPGQLFMNTEAFF,TGTGCCAGCAGAAGCCCGGGACAACTCTTTATGAACACTGAAGCTTTCTTT
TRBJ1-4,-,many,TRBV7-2,CASSENGLKLGEKLFF,TGTGCCAGCAGCGAGAATGGACTTAAGCTAGGCGAAAAACTGTTTTTT
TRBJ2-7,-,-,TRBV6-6,CASSFAGVEQYF,TGTGCCAGCAGTTTTGCTGGGGTCGAGCAGTACTTC